A single sample is the source of the 6 T cell receptor beta chains below, sequenced in a study of T cells expressing NK-cell markers. From the 5' RACE reads, TCRdb lists one entry per CDR3 protein and no DNA. This sample contains fewer than 400,000 distinct CDR3 sequences. Material for sequencing was blood T cells: a sorted CD56 or NKG2C T cell subset, CD4+ or CD8+ T cells, or bulk PBMC T cells (not recorded which). The receptor set was obtained from a woman between 50 and 59 years old in good health.

The V gene is TRBV6-1, the J gene TRBJ1-1. The CDR3 extends over 15 amino acids. Germline V gives CDR1 MNHNS, CDR2 SASEGT. Here the CDR3 reads CASSVGPTMNTEAFF.

This rearrangement joins TRBV10-3 to TRBJ2-7. The CDR3 is made up of 15 amino acids. Germline CDR1 is ENHRY and CDR2 is SYGVKD. CDR3 sequence: CAISESGWKDYEQYF.

The V gene is TRBV15, the J gene TRBJ2-3; TCRdb's D gene call, TRBD2, goes unchecked for lack of DNA. Germline V lookup: CDR1 LNHNV, CDR2 YYDKDF (reference sequence). The CDR3 runs to 14 residues. The CDR3 sequence: CATSRREGANPQYF.

The CDR3 region is CSAQVGLYEQYF. The chain links TRBV20-1 to TRBJ2-7. There are 12 residues in the CDR3. CDR1 is DFQATT and CDR2 is SNEGSKA in the germline V gene (reference sequence).

J is TRBJ2-1 and V is TRBV5-6; TCRdb reports TRBD1, a call that lacks DNA to check it against. The CDR3 totals 11 residues. The germline V gene has CDR1 SGHDT and CDR2 YYEEEE. CDR3 residues: CASKGQGEQFF.

The chain combines TRBV5-1 with TRBJ1-1; with no DNA, the TCRdb D assignment of TRBD1 cannot be verified. CDR1 is SGHRS and CDR2 is YFSETQ in the germline V gene. The CDR3 contains 15 residues. CDR3 sequence reads: CASSSTVGMNTEAFF.